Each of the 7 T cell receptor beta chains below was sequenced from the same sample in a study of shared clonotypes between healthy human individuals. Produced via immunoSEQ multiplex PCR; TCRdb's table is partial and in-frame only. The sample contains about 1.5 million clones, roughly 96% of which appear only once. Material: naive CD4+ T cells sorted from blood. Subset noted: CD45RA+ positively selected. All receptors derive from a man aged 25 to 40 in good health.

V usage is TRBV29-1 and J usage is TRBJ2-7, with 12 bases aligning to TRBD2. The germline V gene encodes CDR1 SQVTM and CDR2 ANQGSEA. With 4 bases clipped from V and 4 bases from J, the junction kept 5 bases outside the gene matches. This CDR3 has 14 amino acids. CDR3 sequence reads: CSVGRLAGGYEQYF. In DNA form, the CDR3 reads TGCAGCGTTGGAAGGCTAGCGGGAGGGTACGAGCAGTACTTC.

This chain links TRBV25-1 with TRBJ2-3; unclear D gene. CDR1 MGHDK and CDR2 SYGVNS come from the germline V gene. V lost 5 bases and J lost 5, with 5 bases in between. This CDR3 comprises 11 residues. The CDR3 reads CASSLGDTQYF. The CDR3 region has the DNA TGTGCCAGCAGTTTGGGAGATACGCAGTATTTT.

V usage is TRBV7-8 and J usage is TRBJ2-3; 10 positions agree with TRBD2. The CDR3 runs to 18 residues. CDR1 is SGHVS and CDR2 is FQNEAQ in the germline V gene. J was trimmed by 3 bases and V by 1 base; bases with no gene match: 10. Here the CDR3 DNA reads TGTGCCAGCAGCTTAGTTGCTTTTAGCGGGAGGCGTACAGATACGCAGTATTTT. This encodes CASSLVAFSGRRTDTQYF.

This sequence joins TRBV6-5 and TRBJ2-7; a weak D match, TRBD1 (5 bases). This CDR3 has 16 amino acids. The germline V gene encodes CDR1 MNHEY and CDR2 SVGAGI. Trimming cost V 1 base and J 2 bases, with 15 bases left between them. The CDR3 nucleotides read TGTGCCAGCAGTTACTTTATGGGTTCAGGGCCCTACGAGCAGTACTTC. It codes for CASSYFMGSGPYEQYF.

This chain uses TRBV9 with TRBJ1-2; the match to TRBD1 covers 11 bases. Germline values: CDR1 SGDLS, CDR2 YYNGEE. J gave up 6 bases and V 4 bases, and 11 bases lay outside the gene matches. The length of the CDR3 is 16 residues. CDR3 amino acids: CASSLGQGAYIDGYTF. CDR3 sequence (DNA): TGTGCCAGCAGCCTTGGACAGGGGGCCTATATCGATGGCTACACCTTC.

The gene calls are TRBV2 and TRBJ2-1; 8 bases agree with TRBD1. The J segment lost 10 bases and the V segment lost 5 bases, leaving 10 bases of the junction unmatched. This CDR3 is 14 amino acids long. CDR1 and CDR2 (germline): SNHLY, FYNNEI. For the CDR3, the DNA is TGTGCCAGCAGTCGCAGGGGGCCAAACGGAGAGCAGTTCTTC. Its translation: CASSRRGPNGEQFF.

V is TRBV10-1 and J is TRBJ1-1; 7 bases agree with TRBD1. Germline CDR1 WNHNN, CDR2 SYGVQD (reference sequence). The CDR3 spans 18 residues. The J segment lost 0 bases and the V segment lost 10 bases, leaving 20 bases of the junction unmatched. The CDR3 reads CATQTGKVGGAMNTEAFF. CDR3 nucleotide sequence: TGCGCCACCCAGACAGGGAAGGTGGGGGGGGCTATGAACACTGAAGCTTTCTTT.